Presented here are 27 T cell receptor beta chains from one specimen sequenced in a study of CD8+ T cells in alopecia areata (dated by TCRdb to 2017 to 2018). The sample's time point, from its label and the paper: about four weeks on oral tofacitinib. The treatment or condition label for this specimen denotes: oral pan-JAK inhibitor, 5-10 mg twice daily. Library preparation employed the immunoSEQ multiplex PCR assay. RNA was extracted from all samples and reverse transcribed into cDNA, which served as template for TCR sequencing. Sourced from immuneACCESS, this table was stored by TCRdb with only in-frame sequences that have V and J called. A share of the clones is absent; for the studies checked, an unresolved V gene accounts for under half, and the remainder has no known explanation. Here the sample has some 200,000 clones; roughly three fifths occur a single time. About 3.5% of the sample rests with the top ten.

The sample was CD4+ T cells sorted from blood, taken at week 4, from a patient treated with tofacitinib. Source of these receptors: a human donor with alopecia areata.

V usage is TRBV29-1 and J usage is TRBJ1-2, with no clear D. Deletions cut 3 bases from V and 7 bases from J, with 15 bases between. Looked up from germline, CDR1 is SQVTM and CDR2 is ANQGSEA. The CDR3 is 13 residues long. The CDR3 region is CSVEAPLEGGYTF. The CDR3 bases are TGCAGCGTTGAGGCGCCCCTCGAAGGTGGCTACACCTTC.

This chain connects TRBV6-6 to TRBJ1-6; TRBD1 agrees at 9 bases. Germline V gives CDR1 MNHNY, CDR2 SVGAGI (reference sequence). V trimming: 4 bases; J trimming: 10 bases; junction bases outside the gene matches: 8. This CDR3 comprises 15 residues. This CDR3 reads CASSSLGQGESPLHF. The CDR3 DNA is TGTGCCAGCAGTTCTTTGGGACAGGGAGAATCACCCCTCCACTTT.

The CDR3, as DNA: TGCGCCAGCAGCTTGGCCCAGGGGCGACTAGCGGGAGAGACCCAGTACTTC. As protein: CASSLAQGRLAGETQYF. The chain carries TRBV5-1 and TRBJ2-5, with TRBD2 identical over 10 bases. This CDR3 has 17 residues. The V segment lost 0 bases and the J segment 4 bases; nucleotides outside the gene matches: 9. Germline V gives CDR1 SGHRS, CDR2 YFSETQ.

The V gene is TRBV29-1, the J gene TRBJ1-5; D is possibly TRBD1 (5 bases). This CDR3 is 14 amino acids long. From germline, CDR1 is SQVTM and CDR2 ANQGSEA. The germline V and J ends were trimmed by 4 bases and 6 bases, with 16 bases remaining between them. CDR3 amino acids: CSVAGQGAGQPQHF. CDR3 sequence (DNA): TGCAGCGTTGCGGGGCAGGGTGCGGGTCAGCCCCAGCATTTT.

V gene TRBV29-1 combines with J gene TRBJ2-2; D is possibly TRBD1 (5 bases). Trimming took off 3 bases at V and 8 bases at J, with 13 bases between the two ends. CDR1 SQVTM and CDR2 ANQGSEA come from the germline V gene. The CDR3 is made up of 13 amino acids. The CDR3 sequence: CSVETSRTGELFF. CDR3 sequence (DNA): TGCAGCGTTGAGACTTCTCGGACAGGGGAGCTGTTTTTT.

V gene TRBV30 combines with J gene TRBJ2-1, with 10 bases aligning to TRBD2. V gave up 6 bases and J gave up 4 bases; unmatched junction bases: 6. Germline CDR1 is GTSNPN and CDR2 is SVGIG (reference sequence). The CDR3 spans 14 residues. CDR3 protein: CACPTSGRYNEQFF. The CDR3 region has the DNA TGTGCCTGCCCGACTAGCGGGCGGTACAATGAGCAGTTCTTC. The entire variable domain, with the rest obtained from reference TRBV30 and TRBJ2-1, is as follows: SQTIHQWPATLVQPVGSPLSLECTVEGTSNPNLYWYRQAAGRGLQLLFYSVGIGQISSEVPQNLSASRPQDRQFILSSKKLLLSDSGFYLCACPTSGRYNEQFFGPGTRLTVL.

The chain couples TRBV5-1 to TRBJ2-1; weak D call: TRBD2 (5 bases). CDR1 and CDR2 (germline): SGHRS, YFSETQ. The CDR3 loop spans 15 amino acids. V lost 7 bases to trimming and J lost 0 bases, with 14 bases between them. The CDR3 DNA is TGCGCCAGCCTCAAGGAGGCAAGCTCCTACAATGAGCAGTTCTTC. Translating gives CASLKEASSYNEQFF.

The chain combines TRBV27 with TRBJ2-5; TRBD2 matches at 7 bases. In germline, CDR1 is MNHEY, CDR2 SMNVEV (reference sequence). V shed 0 bases and J 5 bases; nucleotides not matched to a gene: 6. The length of the CDR3 is 15 residues. In DNA form, the CDR3 reads TGTGCCAGCAGTTTATCTGCGGGGGAGTTTGAGACCCAGTACTTC. Translated: CASSLSAGEFETQYF.

This chain connects TRBV27 to TRBJ1-5, with unresolved D. The germline V and J ends were trimmed by 4 bases and 3 bases, with 10 bases remaining between them. CDR1 is MNHEY, CDR2 SMNVEV, per germline (reference sequence). This CDR3 contains 14 residues. The CDR3 here is CASSSGRLNQPQHF. CDR3 bases: TGTGCCAGCAGTTCCGGACGGCTCAATCAGCCCCAGCATTTT.

The chain carries TRBV6-1 and TRBJ1-1, with a possible D match to TRBD1 (5 bases). The CDR3 spans 15 residues. From germline, CDR1 is MNHNS and CDR2 SASEGT. With 6 bases removed from V and 2 bases from J, the gap between germline ends came to 16 bases. The DNA of the CDR3 is TGTGCCAGCAGCCGCGACGGGGCGGACAACACTGAAGCTTTCTTT. The encoded protein is CASSRDGADNTEAFF.

This clone was observed a few times. This rearrangement joins TRBV7-9 to TRBJ1-1; D gene unclear. This CDR3 has 12 amino acids. CDR1 is SEHNR and CDR2 is FQNEAQ in the germline V gene (reference sequence). Trimming cost V 5 bases and J 2 bases, with 6 bases left between them. The CDR3 DNA reads TGTGCCAGCAGCCCACGTAACACTGAAGCTTTCTTT. This encodes CASSPRNTEAFF.

As DNA, the CDR3 is TGTGCCATCAGTGAGAATAGGAGAGGGATGGATGAGCAGTTCTTC. Protein product: CAISENRRGMDEQFF. This chain uses TRBV10-3 with TRBJ2-1, with D perhaps TRBD2 (5 bases). CDR1 ENHRY and CDR2 SYGVKD come from the germline V gene. The CDR3 is 15 residues long. The germline V and J ends were trimmed by 2 bases and 8 bases, with 16 bases remaining between them.

The chain has TRBV5-1 and TRBJ1-4; D unresolved. Trimming removed 2 bases from V and 5 bases from J, with 10 bases in between. The germline V gene encodes CDR1 SGHRS and CDR2 YFSETQ. The CDR3 contains 14 residues. As DNA, the CDR3 is TGCGCCAGCAGCTTTTTCGGAGAGAATGAAAAACTGTTTTTT. Its translation: CASSFFGENEKLFF.

The chain combines TRBV7-2 with TRBJ2-6; D is ambiguous. V shed 6 bases and J shed 2 bases, with 11 bases lying between them. Germline values: CDR1 SGHTA, CDR2 FQGNSA. CDR3 length equals 15 residues. CDR3 sequence reads: CASSSRPTGANVLTF. For the CDR3, the DNA is TGTGCCAGCAGTTCCCGACCTACTGGGGCCAACGTCCTGACTTTC. Complete variable domain (other parts from reference TRBV7-2 and TRBJ2-6): GAGVSQSPSNKVTEKGKDVELRCDPISGHTALYWYRQSLGQGLEFLIYFQGNSAPDKSGLPSDRFSAERTGGSVSTLTIQRTQQEDSAVYLCASSSRPTGANVLTFGAGSRLTVL.

The genes are TRBV29-1 and TRBJ2-7; D is possibly TRBD1 or TRBD2 (5 bases each). Between the trimmed V and J ends, which lost 5 bases and 2 bases, there was a span of 10 bases. Germline V gene data show CDR1 as SQVTM and CDR2 as ANQGSEA. CDR3 length: 12 residues. CDR3 in amino acids: CSVWDGAYEQYF. The CDR3 coding sequence is TGCAGCGTTTGGGACGGAGCCTACGAGCAGTACTTC.

In regard to this clone: Other DNA sequences of this sample code for an identical CDR3. V is TRBV5-1 and J is TRBJ2-5; D call uncertain. CDR3 size: 11 residues. The V gene lost 2 bases and the J gene lost 2 bases, with 1 base spanning the gap. CDR1 is SGHRS and CDR2 is YFSETQ in the germline V gene. The CDR3 sequence is CASSLQETQYF. The CDR3 region has the DNA TGCGCCAGCAGCTTACAAGAGACCCAGTACTTC.

This clone was recorded a few times. The genes are TRBV2 and TRBJ2-4, with D tentatively TRBD2 (6 bases). V gave up 3 bases and J gave up 1 base, with 10 bases separating them. This CDR3 is 15 amino acids long. CDR1 SNHLY and CDR2 FYNNEI come from the germline V gene. DNA for the CDR3: TGTGCCAGCAGTGATTGGGGGGTCGCCAAAAACATTCAGTACTTC. Amino acids: CASSDWGVAKNIQYF.

This clone has just one count. The chain has TRBV20-1 and TRBJ1-2; D not certain. V dropped 6 bases and J dropped 6 bases, with 11 bases sitting between them. CDR3 size: 11 residues. Germline CDR1 DFQATT, CDR2 SNEGSKA (reference sequence). CDR3 residues: CSAPLGNGYTF. In nucleotides, the CDR3 is TGCAGTGCCCCCCTGGGGAATGGCTACACCTTC.

Only a few counts were recorded for this clone. The V and J genes are TRBV29-1 and TRBJ2-1; 10 bases are a match to TRBD1. Per germline, CDR1 SQVTM and CDR2 ANQGSEA. The CDR3 is 14 residues long. J gave up 1 base and V 4 bases, and 1 base lay outside the gene matches. The CDR3 here is CSVGTGGSYNEQFF. The CDR3 nucleotides are TGCAGCGTTGGGACAGGGGGTTCCTACAATGAGCAGTTCTTC.

The chain employs TRBV5-6 and TRBJ1-2; unclear D gene. CDR3 length: 16 amino acids. Germline V lookup: CDR1 SGHDT, CDR2 YYEEEE. The V end lost 0 bases, the J end lost 4 bases, and 16 bases lay between the germline ends. CDR3 protein: CASSLARIQPLYGYTF. In DNA, the CDR3 is TGTGCCAGCAGCTTGGCTCGGATCCAACCGCTCTATGGCTACACCTTC. The full variable domain, in which reference TRBV5-6 and TRBJ1-2 provide the parts outside the CDR3, is DAGVTQSPTHLIKTRGQQVTLRCSPKSGHDTVSWYQQALGQGPQFIFQYYEEEERQRGNFPDRFSGHQFPNYSSELNVNALLLGDSALYLCASSLARIQPLYGYTFGSGTRLTVV.

The CDR3 spells CSVEDTTGTNYGYTF. CDR3 coding DNA: TGCAGCGTTGAAGATACAACGGGGACTAACTATGGCTACACCTTC. J is TRBJ1-2 and V is TRBV29-1; the D is unclear. The CDR3 sequence is 15 residues long. Trimming stripped 0 bases from V and 0 bases from J, with 11 bases between. Looked up from germline, CDR1 is SQVTM and CDR2 is ANQGSEA.

V gene TRBV29-1 combines with J gene TRBJ1-1, with D unclear. The germline CDR1 and CDR2 sequences are SQVTM and ANQGSEA. The CDR3 runs to 12 residues. Trimming shortened V by 5 bases and J by 4 bases, and 11 bases separated the two germline ends. CDR3 region: CSVYEGGTEAFF. The DNA of the CDR3 is TGCAGCGTTTACGAGGGTGGCACTGAAGCTTTCTTT.

About this clone: The sample contains more than one DNA sequence encoding this CDR3. This chain links TRBV7-2 with TRBJ2-3; D gene uncertain. Per germline, CDR1 SGHTA and CDR2 FQGNSA. Trimming shortened V by 3 bases and J by 0 bases, and 4 bases separated the two germline ends. The CDR3 extends over 13 amino acids. CDR3 region: CASSFPSTDTQYF. CDR3 coding DNA: TGTGCCAGCAGCTTTCCGAGCACAGATACGCAGTATTTT.

This clone was recorded once. This chain links TRBV4-3 with TRBJ1-6; perhaps TRBD1 as D (5 bases). The germline V and J ends were trimmed by 0 bases and 9 bases, with 15 bases remaining between them. The V gene's germline CDR1 is LGHNA and CDR2 YSLEER. CDR3 length: 16 residues. CDR3 sequence (DNA): TGCGCCAGCAGCCAAGATCGGATAGGGACGGGTTCACCCCTCCACTTT. Its translation is CASSQDRIGTGSPLHF.

The chain couples TRBV27 to TRBJ1-1; no definite D call. Germline lookup yields CDR1 MNHEY and CDR2 SMNVEV (reference sequence). CDR3 length: 14 amino acids. V lost 6 bases and J lost 4, with 15 bases in between. DNA of the CDR3: TGTGCCAGCAGCGAAATCGTAGGGAGCACTGAAGCTTTCTTT. Its protein product is CASSEIVGSTEAFF.

The rearrangement links TRBV30 to TRBJ1-6; D is possibly TRBD1 (5 bases). With 3 bases removed from V and 9 bases from J, the gap between germline ends came to 15 bases. There are 14 residues in the CDR3. Germline V gene sequence: CDR1 GTSNPN, CDR2 SVGIG (reference sequence). CDR3 protein: CAWRRDGFGSPLHF. In DNA form, the CDR3 reads TGTGCCTGGAGAAGGGACGGCTTTGGTTCACCCCTCCACTTT.

The V gene is TRBV30, the J gene TRBJ1-5; no reliable D call. Germline V lookup: CDR1 GTSNPN, CDR2 SVGIG (reference sequence). This CDR3 spans 13 amino acids. Between the trimmed V and J ends, which lost 4 bases and 5 bases, there was a span of 12 bases. The CDR3 reads CAWTLGRDQPQHF. The DNA of the CDR3 is TGTGCCTGGACCCTCGGTAGGGATCAGCCCCAGCATTTT.